Below, one TCR beta chain is given with its context. An end of the junction differs from the germline gene, which may be a read error. The germline gives CDR1 SSHAT, CDR2 FNYEAQ (reference sequence). This CDR3 contains 16 residues. This record comes from a study of blood T cell repertoires in COVID-19. Across the whole study: Sample material is recorded as cDNA or gDNA derived from T cells, B-cell-depleted T cells, or PBMCs.

Patients from Seattle were sampled longitudinally, starting during active infection. In the source study's methods: Nucleated cell counts were estimated from reference gene primer amplification. Libraries were prepared by immunoSEQ multiplex PCR; TCRdb keeps only in-frame clonotypes and omits some of them. The V and J calls and clone size come from that table; D and trimming were worked out from the DNA. The table records 270,000 or so clones, roughly 83% of them present only once. This chain joins TRBV7-7 and TRBJ2-7; 9 nucleotides agree with TRBD2. This clonotype was sampled from a human donor with COVID-19, enrolled during active disease. The donor label of this sample is uncertain. Sequencing was done on a sample of peripheral blood. The CDR3 DNA follows: TGTGCTAGCAGCTTAGATGATCCAGCGGGGGGCTACGAGCAGTACTTC. Protein product: CASSLDDPAGGYEQYF. The variable domain in full, with the rest retrieved from reference TRBV7-7 and TRBJ2-7, is GAGVSQSPRYKVTKRGQDVTLRCDPISSHATLYWYQQALGQGPEFLTYFNYEAQPDKSGLPSDRFSAERPEGSISTLTIQRTEQRDSAMYRCASSLDDPAGGYEQYFGPGTRLTVT.